Below are 30 T cell receptor beta chains sequenced from a single sample in a study of T cells in women clearing cervical HPV infection. Measured with immunoSEQ multiplex PCR; TCRdb has only the in-frame clones, and not every one. The repertoire table contains around 31,000 clones. The sequenced sample was blood buffy coat. The receptors were sampled from a woman aged 18 to 69 with a cervical HPV16 infection that either progressed to CIN3+ or cleared (not recorded which).

To note about this clone: The read finishes 3 residues shy of the CDR3 end, and the germline J gene is used to complete it. V and J are TRBV7-9 and TRBJ1-2; possibly TRBD1 for D (5 bases). The CDR3 sequence is 14 residues long. Per the germline V gene, CDR1 is SEHNR and CDR2 is FQNEAQ (reference sequence). CDR3 DNA, as far as it was read: TGTGCCAGCAGCTTAGAATATTCCGGGGGGGGC. It specifies CASSLEYSGGG. The entire CDR3 sequence reads CASSLEYSGGGYTF.

Notes on this clone: Read data end 3 residues before the CDR3 end; the end is taken from the germline J gene. This chain uses TRBV6-2 or TRBV6-3 with TRBJ1-1, with 9 bases matching TRBD1. The CDR3 loop spans 14 amino acids. V was pared by 5 bases and J by 6 bases, with 7 bases of the junction left unmatched. Germline CDR1 and CDR2: MNHEY and SVGEGT. The CDR3 spells CASSHTGGEAEAFF. CDR3 bases read: TGTGCCAGCAGTCACACAGGGGGCGAGGCTGAA.

Notes on this clone: The CDR3 goes on 3 residues after the read ends, and that part is filled in from the germline J gene. V usage is TRBV6-4 and J usage is TRBJ2-3; 10 bases align to TRBD1. Germline CDR1 reads MRHNA; CDR2 reads SNTAGT. CDR3 length: 17 amino acids. The CDR3 bases that were read are TGTGCCAGCAGTGACTTAGGACAGGGGGACGATGGAGAGACG. Protein: CASSDLGQGDDGET. The CDR3 as a whole reads CASSDLGQGDDGETQYF.

Concerning this clone itself: The CDR3 is cut off 3 residues early in the read; its end comes from the germline J gene. This sequence joins TRBV7-3 and TRBJ1-2; TRBD1 is a possible D gene (5 bases). The CDR3 has 14 residues. Germline-derived CDR1 and CDR2 are SGHTA and FQGTGA. Partial CDR3 DNA: TGTGCCAGCAGCCTTAGCGGGGACTACAATGAC. Amino acid sequence: CASSLSGDYND. The whole CDR3 protein reads CASSLSGDYNDYTF.

A remark on this clone: The CDR3 end is not reached by the read, which stops 3 residues before it; the germline J gene fills it in. This chain connects TRBV19 to TRBJ2-4, with a tentative D call TRBD1 (6 bases). The length of the CDR3 is 13 residues. Germline CDR1 and CDR2: LNHDA and SQIVND (reference sequence). The sequenced CDR3 bases are TGTGCCAGTAGTATGGTGGGGGCCTATGGT. Its translation: CASSMVGAYG. The full CDR3 protein reads CASSMVGAYGQYF.

The CDR3 DNA, read in part, is TGTGCCAGCAGCTTAATGCGAAACACAGATACG. Its protein is CASSLMRNTDT. The CDR3 reads in full as CASSLMRNTDTQYF. The J gene is TRBJ2-3, the V gene TRBV7-3; D call uncertain. The read ends 3 residues before the CDR3 terminus; that terminus is restored from the germline J gene. The CDR3 consists of 14 residues. Germline lookup yields CDR1 SGHTA and CDR2 FQGTGA. The V end lost 1 base, the J end lost 2 bases, and 7 bases lay between the germline ends.

The sequenced part of the CDR3 DNA is TGCAGCGTTTCTTCCGGGACAGGGTCGTGGAATAGAAGGACC. Translated, it gives CSVSSGTGSWNRRT. The whole CDR3 reads CSVSSGTGSWNRRTQYF. This chain connects TRBV29-1 to TRBJ2-5; 9 nucleotides agree with TRBD1. Read coverage stops 3 residues before the CDR3 terminus; the germline J gene supplies the remainder. This CDR3 is built from 17 residues. V was clipped by 5 bases and J by 7 bases; unmatched bases: 20. From germline, CDR1 is SQVTM and CDR2 ANQGSEA. The full variable domain, in which reference TRBV29-1 and TRBJ2-5 provide the parts outside the CDR3, is SAVISQKPSRDICQRGTSLTIQCQVDSQVTMMFWYRQQPGQSLTLIATANQGSEATYESGFVIDKFPISRPNLTFSTLTVSNMSPEDSSIYLCSVSSGTGSWNRRTQYFGPGTRLLVL.

Note on this clone: The CDR3 is cut off 3 residues early in the read; its end comes from the germline J gene. The sample has other DNA sequences that encode this CDR3 too. The chain employs TRBV7-9 and TRBJ1-5; 7 bases agree with TRBD1. J lost 4 bases, V lost 5 bases, and 8 bases had no gene match. Germline V lookup: CDR1 SEHNR, CDR2 FQNEAQ (reference sequence). The CDR3 contains 15 residues. CDR3 sequence: CASSLTGQNNQPQHF. The CDR3 DNA, read in part, is TGTGCCAGCAGCCTAACGGGACAGAATAATCAGCCC.

To note about this clone: Read data end 3 residues before the CDR3 end; the end is taken from the germline J gene. V usage is TRBV18 and J usage is TRBJ1-4; D is undetermined. This CDR3 is built from 14 residues. V was shortened by 3 bases and J by 5 bases, with 10 bases between the two germline ends. Germline loops: CDR1 KGHSH, CDR2 LQKENI. The sequenced CDR3 bases are TGTGCCAGCTCACCTAAGGAAGGGAATGAAAAA. Translating it yields CASSPKEGNEK. From start to end, the CDR3 is CASSPKEGNEKLFF.

On this clone: The CDR3 extends 3 residues past the end of the read, so its final part is completed from the germline J gene. V and J are TRBV7-9 and TRBJ1-2; D call uncertain. The V and J ends lost 1 base and 7 bases respectively, with 13 bases between them. CDR3 length equals 14 residues. Germline CDR1 is SEHNR and CDR2 is FQNEAQ (reference sequence). This CDR3 is CASSLGQQSAGYTF. CDR3 DNA, as far as it was read: TGTGCCAGCAGCTTAGGGCAACAGTCCGCTGGC.

Comments on this clone: Coverage ceases 3 residues before the CDR3 finishes, and the germline J gene fills in the end. The chain carries TRBV4-1 and TRBJ1-2; TRBD1 might be the D (6 bases). Trimming took 0 bases from V and 4 from J, leaving 9 bases between them. This CDR3 is 14 amino acids long. Germline CDR1 MGHRA, CDR2 YSYEKL. The CDR3: CASSQEDSFYGYTF. The covered CDR3 bases are TGCGCCAGCAGCCAAGAGGACAGCTTCTATGGC.

For this clone: The read stops 3 residues short of the end of the CDR3; the missing end is completed from the germline J gene. The chain combines TRBV7-9 with TRBJ1-4; D gene uncertain. The V gene's germline CDR1 is SEHNR and CDR2 FQNEAQ (reference sequence). The V and J ends lost 1 base and 5 bases respectively, with 8 bases between them. CDR3 length: 14 amino acids. CDR3 DNA (partial): TGTGCCAGCAGCTTAGGCAACGGGAATGAAAAA. Encoded protein: CASSLGNGNEK. The entire CDR3 protein reads CASSLGNGNEKLFF.

On this clone: The read is 3 residues too short to cover the CDR3 end, so that end is filled in from the germline J gene. The chain employs TRBV11-3 and TRBJ1-4; D is possibly TRBD1 (6 bases). Germline values: CDR1 SGHNT, CDR2 YENEEA. The CDR3 has 13 residues. Trimming removed 5 bases at V and 5 bases at J, with 9 bases between. CDR3: CASSATGNEKLFF. CDR3 bases read: TGTGCCAGCAGCGCTACAGGGAATGAAAAA. Together with reference TRBV11-3 and TRBJ1-4, the CDR3 gives the full variable domain: EAGVVQSPRYKIIEKKQPVAFWCNPISGHNTLYWYLQNLGQGPELLIRYENEEAVDDSQLPKDRFSAERLKGVDSTLKIQPAELGDSAVYLCASSATGNEKLFFGSGTQLSVL.

To note about this clone: The CDR3 goes on 3 residues after the read ends, and that part is filled in from the germline J gene. The chain uses TRBV5-1 and TRBJ2-3; D gene ambiguous. Trimming took 0 bases from V and 6 from J, leaving 5 bases between them. The CDR3 is 12 amino acids. Germline V gives CDR1 SGHRS, CDR2 YFSETQ. The covered CDR3 bases are TGCGCCAGCAGCTTGGTAGGGGATACG. It yields the protein CASSLVGDT. The whole CDR3 sequence reads CASSLVGDTQYF. Full variable domain (outside the CDR3, taken from reference TRBV5-1 and TRBJ2-3): KAGVTQTPRYLIKTRGQQVTLSCSPISGHRSVSWYQQTPGQGLQFLFEYFSETQRNKGNFPGRFSGRQFSNSRSEMNVSTLELGDSALYLCASSLVGDTQYFGPGTRLTVL.

CDR3 residues: CASSAGDRGEGQPQHF. The sequenced part of the CDR3 DNA is TGTGCCAGCAGCGCGGGGGACAGGGGAGAAGGTCAGCCC. The V gene is TRBV7-4, the J gene TRBJ1-5, with 10 nucleotides matching TRBD1. The read ends 3 residues before the CDR3 terminus; that terminus is restored from the germline J gene. V was clipped by 5 bases and J by 6 bases; unmatched bases: 10. The germline gives CDR1 SGHVT, CDR2 SQSDAQ. CDR3 length: 16 amino acids.

Note on this clone: This CDR3 is also generated by other DNA sequences in the sample. The sequenced part of the CDR3 DNA is TGTGCCAGCTCACCTCCCGGGACAGGGGGCAGCGGCGAG. Translating gives CASSPPGTGGSGE. The complete CDR3 protein is CASSPPGTGGSGEQYF. V is TRBV18 and J is TRBJ2-7; 12 bases are shared with TRBD1. Read sequence stops 3 residues before the CDR3 end, and the germline J gene provides the missing end. Germline V gives CDR1 KGHSH, CDR2 LQKENI. The CDR3 is made up of 16 amino acids. V shed 3 bases and J 6 bases; nucleotides not matched to a gene: 9.

In the case of this clone: The CDR3 goes on 3 residues after the read ends, and that part is filled in from the germline J gene. The chain links TRBV18 to TRBJ2-1, with TRBD1 as a possible D gene (6 bases). Per the germline V gene, CDR1 is KGHSH and CDR2 is LQKENI. There are 15 residues in the CDR3. V was cut by 6 bases and J by 0 bases, with 12 bases left in between. The CDR3 sequence: CASSTRQDSYNEQFF. CDR3 DNA, as far as it was read: TGTGCCAGCTCCACGCGACAGGACTCCTACAATGAG.

On this clone itself: The read is 3 residues too short to cover the CDR3 end, so that end is filled in from the germline J gene. This sequence joins TRBV7-9 and TRBJ2-5; the match to TRBD2 covers 10 bases. The CDR3 sequence is 15 residues long. Unmatched junction bases numbered 6, after V lost 7 bases and J lost 1 base. Germline CDR1 and CDR2: SEHNR and FQNEAQ (reference sequence). CDR3 region: CASTITSGVQETQYF. The CDR3 DNA, read in part, is TGTGCCAGCACCATCACTAGCGGGGTCCAAGAGACC.

In regard to this clone: The CDR3 end is not reached by the read, which stops 3 residues before it; the germline J gene fills it in. The V call is TRBV4-1, the J call TRBJ2-7; D gene ambiguous. V lost 0 bases and J 3 bases, leaving 9 bases between the germline ends. CDR3 length: 14 residues. The germline gives CDR1 MGHRA, CDR2 YSYEKL. The sequenced part of the CDR3 DNA is TGCGCCAGCAGCCAAGAGTCACAGAGCTACGAG. Residues: CASSQESQSYE. The full CDR3 is CASSQESQSYEQYF.

Comment on this clone: The junction departs from the called germline gene at one end, perhaps through a read error. This sample also contains other DNA sequences that code for the same CDR3. The CDR3 protein is CASSITGGTGNTIYF. CDR3 bases read: TGTGCCAGTAGTATTACAGGGGGCACTGGAAACACG. The chain couples TRBV19 to TRBJ1-3; 9 bases are a match to TRBD1. The CDR3 is cut off 3 residues early in the read; its end comes from the germline J gene. The CDR3 loop spans 15 amino acids. Germline-derived CDR1 and CDR2 are LNHDA and SQIVND (reference sequence).

Points on this clone: At one boundary the junction diverges from the germline segment, which might be a read error. Other DNA sequences within the sample encode an identical CDR3. Here the CDR3 reads CASSLRRVGYGYTF. The CDR3 bases that were read are TGCGCCAGCAGCTTGCGCAGGGTTGGTTATGGT. The chain recombines TRBV5-1 with TRBJ1-2; D is possibly TRBD1 (5 bases). From the germline J gene comes the end of the CDR3, since the read stops 3 residues before it. This CDR3 has 14 amino acids. The germline V gene has CDR1 SGHRS and CDR2 YFSETQ.

Notes on this clone: The observed sequence ends 3 residues before the CDR3 terminus, with the missing tail filled in from the germline J gene. The genes are TRBV5-1 and TRBJ1-2; 9 positions agree with TRBD1. Germline CDR1 and CDR2: SGHRS and YFSETQ. V was clipped by 0 bases and J by 7 bases; unmatched bases: 7. The CDR3 has 15 amino acids. The DNA read from the CDR3 is TGCGCCAGCAGCTTGGGGACAGGGGTCGGAGGTGGC. It encodes CASSLGTGVGGG. The full-length CDR3 reads as CASSLGTGVGGGYTF.

Points on this clone: The CDR3 end lies 3 residues beyond the end of the read and is filled in from the germline J gene. The genes are TRBV15 and TRBJ2-5; 10 nucleotides line up with TRBD2. Germline V gene lookup returns CDR1 LNHNV and CDR2 YYDKDF (reference sequence). Unmatched junction bases numbered 6, after V lost 0 bases and J lost 5 bases. This CDR3 has 16 residues. The CDR3 bases that were read are TGTGCCACCAGCAGAGATCCAGCGGGGGGGCAGGAGACC. This sequence encodes CATSRDPAGGQET. The full-length CDR3 reads as CATSRDPAGGQETQYF. Filled out from reference TRBV15 and TRBJ2-5, the complete variable domain reads DAMVIQNPRYQVTQFGKPVTLSCSQTLNHNVMYWYQQKSSQAPKLLFHYYDKDFNNEADTPDNFQSRRPNTSFCFLDIRSPGLGDTAMYLCATSRDPAGGQETQYFGPGTRLLVL.

Notes on this clone: The read gets to within 3 residues of the CDR3 end, and the germline J gene fills in the rest. This chain connects TRBV11-2 to TRBJ1-1, with D perhaps TRBD1 (6 bases). This CDR3 spans 14 amino acids. Trimming removed 3 bases at V and 5 bases at J, with 13 bases between. CDR1 SGHAT and CDR2 FQNNGV come from the germline V gene. The part of the CDR3 DNA that was read is TGTGCCAGCAGCTTTCAGGGGATTGGGACTGAA. The encoded protein is CASSFQGIGTE. The entire CDR3 sequence reads CASSFQGIGTEAFF.

A remark on this clone: The read ends 3 residues shy of where the CDR3 ends; the end is completed using the germline J gene. This chain joins TRBV5-1 and TRBJ2-5, with no clear D. V gave up 1 base and J gave up 0 bases, with 13 bases separating them. Germline loops: CDR1 SGHRS, CDR2 YFSETQ. The CDR3 has 16 amino acids. CDR3 bases read: TGCGCCAGCAGCTTGTTACCAGGCCGAGACCAAGAGACC. The encoded protein is CASSLLPGRDQET. The full CDR3 protein is CASSLLPGRDQETQYF.

Comments on this clone: The read stops 3 residues short of the end of the CDR3; the missing end is completed from the germline J gene. The chain couples TRBV20-1 to TRBJ2-3, with unresolved D. CDR1 and CDR2 (germline): DFQATT, SNEGSKA (reference sequence). Trimming took off 8 bases at V and 8 bases at J, with 14 bases between the two ends. CDR3 length: 11 amino acids. Incomplete CDR3 DNA: TGCAGTTCAGAAGTCTCACGTACG. Protein product: CSSEVSRT. The CDR3 in its entirety is CSSEVSRTQYF.

With regard to this clone: Sequencing ends 3 residues short of the CDR3 end; the germline J gene provides the rest. The chain is built from TRBV19 and TRBJ1-3; D is unclear. Trimming left V 3 bases short and J 0 bases short, with 6 bases between. The germline gives CDR1 LNHDA, CDR2 SQIVND (reference sequence). This CDR3 has 14 residues. Partial CDR3 DNA: TGTGCCAGTAGTATGCAGTACTCTGGAAACACC. Amino acid sequence: CASSMQYSGNT. The whole CDR3 protein reads CASSMQYSGNTIYF.

About this clone itself: With the read ending 3 residues before the CDR3 end, the germline J gene is used to fill in that end. The chain carries TRBV11-2 and TRBJ2-1; 8 positions match TRBD2. CDR1 is SGHAT and CDR2 is FQNNGV in the germline V gene. The V and J ends lost 5 bases and 0 bases, in that order; junction bases with no gene match: 3. The CDR3 is made up of 15 amino acids. CDR3 protein: CASSPSGSSYNEQFF. CDR3 DNA, as far as it was read: TGTGCCAGCAGCCCAAGCGGGAGCTCCTACAATGAG.

Worth noting for this clone: The observed sequence ends 3 residues before the CDR3 terminus, with the missing tail filled in from the germline J gene. J is TRBJ1-2 and V is TRBV5-1, with unresolved D. The CDR3 totals 14 residues. Germline-derived CDR1 and CDR2 are SGHRS and YFSETQ. The CDR3: CASSTNGKIGGYTF. CDR3 DNA (partial): TGCGCCAGCAGCACTAACGGCAAAATCGGGGGC.

About this clone itself: The CDR3 is cut off 3 residues early in the read; its end comes from the germline J gene. J is TRBJ1-1 and V is TRBV18, with unresolved D. With 5 bases removed from V and 0 bases from J, the gap between germline ends came to 10 bases. CDR1 and CDR2 from the germline V gene are KGHSH and LQKENI. The CDR3 consists of 14 residues. CDR3 residues: CASSKRGLNTEAFF. Incomplete CDR3 DNA: TGTGCCAGCTCAAAGCGGGGTCTGAACACTGAA.